The 26 T cell receptor beta chains given below trace back to one sample, sequenced in a study of CD8+ T cells in alopecia areata. Extracted from the samples, RNA was reverse transcribed into cDNA to serve as the sequencing template. Assay: immunoSEQ multiplex PCR; the TCRdb copy retains only in-frame clones and omits some. In the table there are under 350,000 clones, 58% of which are singletons. Documented treatment: oral pan-JAK inhibitor, 5-10 mg twice daily. The starting material was CD4+ T cells sorted from blood, obtained at week 24, from a patient treated with tofacitinib. Receptors originate from a human donor with alopecia areata.

This chain uses TRBV29-1 with TRBJ2-5, with D possibly TRBD1 on 5 matching bases. The CDR3 contains 11 residues. V dropped 2 bases and J dropped 9 bases, with 10 bases sitting between them. Germline lookup yields CDR1 SQVTM and CDR2 ANQGSEA. The CDR3 protein is CSVEFKGPQYF. In DNA form, the CDR3 reads TGCAGCGTTGAATTTAAGGGGCCCCAGTACTTC.

This clone was observed a single time. The rearrangement links TRBV29-1 to TRBJ2-7, with a tentative D call TRBD1 (7 bases). The germline CDR1 and CDR2 sequences are SQVTM and ANQGSEA. The CDR3 runs 13 residues. Deletions cut 4 bases from V and 6 bases from J, with 16 bases between. The CDR3 coding sequence is TGCAGCGTTGGACTTCGACAGGGAGGCGAGCAGTACTTC. This translates into CSVGLRQGGEQYF.

This chain links TRBV7-3 with TRBJ2-5; 14 bases map to TRBD2. In germline, CDR1 is SGHTA, CDR2 FQGTGA. V dropped 5 bases and J dropped 4; count of bases not matched to a gene: 9. The CDR3 is made up of 17 amino acids. The CDR3 loop reads CASSPGTSGGSRETQYF. The CDR3 region has the DNA TGTGCCAGCAGCCCTGGGACTAGCGGGGGTTCACGAGAGACCCAGTACTTC.

This chain uses TRBV4-1 with TRBJ2-5, with 12 bases lining up with TRBD2. The ends lost 0 bases at V and 6 bases at J; junction bases unmatched: 5. This CDR3 region has 16 residues. Germline-derived CDR1 and CDR2 are MGHRA and YSYEKL. The CDR3: CASSQDLAGGPKTQYF. The DNA for the CDR3 is TGCGCCAGCAGCCAAGATCTAGCGGGGGGGCCAAAGACCCAGTACTTC.

This clone has a count of ten or more. J is TRBJ2-6 and V is TRBV6-5, with D uncertain. CDR3 length: 15 amino acids. CDR1 MNHEY and CDR2 SVGAGI come from the germline V gene. Trimming took 11 bases from V and 0 from J, leaving 14 bases between them. CDR3 nucleotide sequence: TGTGCCTCAACGGAGACAAACTCTGGGGCCAACGTCCTGACTTTC. This sequence encodes CASTETNSGANVLTF.

The chain couples TRBV30 to TRBJ2-1; D possibly uses TRBD1 or TRBD2 (7 bases each). The CDR3 is made up of 17 amino acids. V was pared by 2 bases and J by 0 bases, with 17 bases between. In germline, CDR1 is GTSNPN, CDR2 SVGIG (reference sequence). The CDR3 DNA reads TGTGCCTGGAGTAAAACCAGGGGGGGCTACTCCTACAATGAGCAGTTCTTC. Translation gives CAWSKTRGGYSYNEQFF. Based on the CDR3 plus reference TRBV30 and TRBJ2-1, the full variable domain is SQTIHQWPATLVQPVGSPLSLECTVEGTSNPNLYWYRQAAGRGLQLLFYSVGIGQISSEVPQNLSASRPQDRQFILSSKKLLLSDSGFYLCAWSKTRGGYSYNEQFFGPGTRLTVL.

Only a few counts were recorded for this clone. The chain carries TRBV2 and TRBJ2-2; perhaps TRBD1 as D (5 bases). Trimming took 6 bases from V and 6 from J, leaving 11 bases between them. The germline CDR1 and CDR2 sequences are SNHLY and FYNNEI. The CDR3 is 13 amino acids. Here the CDR3 reads CASRETGAGELFF. DNA of the CDR3: TGTGCCAGCAGGGAAACAGGAGCCGGGGAGCTGTTTTTT. Full variable domain (outside the CDR3, taken from reference TRBV2 and TRBJ2-2): EPEVTQTPSHQVTQMGQEVILRCVPISNHLYFYWYRQILGQKVEFLVSFYNNEISEKSEIFDDQFSVERPDGSNFTLKIRSTKLEDSAMYFCASRETGAGELFFGEGSRLTVL.

The table lists this clone with a count of one. The chain carries TRBV30 and TRBJ1-1, with D perhaps matching TRBD1 (6 bases). V shed 4 bases and J shed 0 bases, with 12 bases lying between them. The CDR3 covers 14 residues. Germline V gene sequence: CDR1 GTSNPN, CDR2 SVGIG (reference sequence). The CDR3 DNA reads TGTGCCTGGAAGGCAGGGGTCTTGAACACTGAAGCTTTCTTT. This gives the protein CAWKAGVLNTEAFF. Filled out from reference TRBV30 and TRBJ1-1, the complete variable domain reads SQTIHQWPATLVQPVGSPLSLECTVEGTSNPNLYWYRQAAGRGLQLLFYSVGIGQISSEVPQNLSASRPQDRQFILSSKKLLLSDSGFYLCAWKAGVLNTEAFFGQGTRLTVV.

This clone has just a few counts. The chain joins TRBV30 to TRBJ2-2, with D tentatively TRBD2 (5 bases). CDR1 is GTSNPN and CDR2 is SVGIG in the germline V gene (reference sequence). The CDR3 spans 14 residues. The ends were cut back, 0 bases at V and 5 bases at J, with 10 bases in the middle. The chain's CDR3 is CAWSVGAVTGELFF. In DNA form, the CDR3 reads TGTGCCTGGAGTGTGGGAGCGGTGACCGGGGAGCTGTTTTTT.

The rearrangement joins TRBV14 to TRBJ2-3; a possible D gene is TRBD1 (5 bases). Trimming removed 3 bases at V and 2 bases at J, with 6 bases between. This CDR3 is 13 amino acids long. CDR1 SGHDN and CDR2 FVKESK come from the germline V gene. The CDR3 DNA follows: TGTGCCAGCAGCCAGGACAACACAGATACGCAGTATTTT. This sequence encodes CASSQDNTDTQYF.

This sequence joins TRBV29-1 and TRBJ2-1, with D tentatively TRBD2 (6 bases). Trimming took off 3 bases at V and 7 bases at J, with 13 bases between the two ends. CDR1 SQVTM and CDR2 ANQGSEA come from the germline V gene. CDR3 length: 13 residues. In DNA, the CDR3 is TGCAGCGTTGATAGCGGAGCAATTAATGAGCAGTTCTTC. Its protein is CSVDSGAINEQFF.

V and J are TRBV7-6 and TRBJ2-3; 12 bases line up with TRBD2. CDR1 SGHVS and CDR2 FNYEAQ come from the germline V gene. V lost 4 bases and J lost 0; bases outside the gene matches: 8. CDR3 length: 18 amino acids. The CDR3 reads CASSSQLAGGKSTDTQYF. In DNA, the CDR3 is TGTGCCAGCAGCTCCCAACTAGCGGGGGGAAAAAGCACAGATACGCAGTATTTT. The variable domain in full, completed from reference TRBV7-6 and TRBJ2-3, reads GAGVSQSPRYKVTKRGQDVALRCDPISGHVSLYWYRQALGQGPEFLTYFNYEAQQDKSGLPNDRFSAERPEGSISTLTIQRTEQRDSAMYRCASSSQLAGGKSTDTQYFGPGTRLTVL.

The CDR3 here is CASSPVASTDTQYF. CDR3 DNA: TGTGCCAGCTCACCGGTTGCTAGCACAGATACGCAGTATTTT. The J gene is TRBJ2-3, the V gene TRBV18; unclear D gene. Germline assignment: CDR1 KGHSH and CDR2 LQKENI. V lost 3 bases and J lost 0, with 7 bases in between. The CDR3 is made up of 14 amino acids.

This chain links TRBV5-4 with TRBJ2-1, with 8 bases fitting TRBD2. This CDR3 has 16 residues. V shed 1 base and J 7 bases; nucleotides not matched to a gene: 10. From germline, CDR1 is SGHNT and CDR2 YYREEE (reference sequence). CDR3 protein: CASSLRGLGGGNEQFF. The CDR3 DNA sequence: TGTGCCAGCAGCTTGAGGGGACTAGGGGGTGGAAATGAGCAGTTCTTC.

The chain couples TRBV4-1 to TRBJ2-7; 9 bases are shared with TRBD1. J lost 7 bases, V lost 3 bases, and 10 bases had no gene match. Germline CDR1 reads MGHRA; CDR2 reads YSYEKL. The CDR3 covers 15 residues. The CDR3, as DNA: TGCGCCAGCAGCCACCCCCGGGACAGGGCTGGGGAGCAGTACTTC. Protein sequence: CASSHPRDRAGEQYF.

The rearrangement joins TRBV30 to TRBJ1-2; D is ambiguous. The V gene's germline CDR1 is GTSNPN and CDR2 SVGIG (reference sequence). Deletions cut 4 bases from V and 5 bases from J, with 8 bases between. The CDR3 totals 11 residues. The CDR3 protein is CAWKIQYGYTF. The CDR3 coding sequence is TGTGCCTGGAAGATTCAATATGGCTACACCTTC.

V and J are TRBV15 and TRBJ2-1; D gene ambiguous. CDR3 size: 14 residues. Germline V gene sequence: CDR1 LNHNV, CDR2 YYDKDF (reference sequence). The V and J ends lost 0 bases and 9 bases respectively, with 12 bases between them. CDR3 loop: CATSRDKSSAEQFF. CDR3 DNA: TGTGCCACCAGCAGAGATAAGAGTTCTGCTGAGCAGTTCTTC.

A few counts support this clone. The chain carries TRBV30 and TRBJ2-7; no firm D call. This CDR3 comprises 11 residues. Germline V gene data show CDR1 as GTSNPN and CDR2 as SVGIG (reference sequence). Trimming took 3 bases from V and 5 from J, leaving 8 bases between them. The DNA of the CDR3 is TGTGCCTGGAGCACAAGGGACGAGCAGTACTTC. It encodes CAWSTRDEQYF.

The V call is TRBV4-1, the J call TRBJ2-1; the match to TRBD1 covers 10 bases. From germline, CDR1 is MGHRA and CDR2 YSYEKL. The CDR3 runs to 14 residues. V shed 3 bases and J 6 bases; nucleotides not matched to a gene: 2. The CDR3: CASSQRTGGNEQFF. The CDR3 coding sequence is TGCGCCAGCAGCCAGAGGACAGGGGGCAATGAGCAGTTCTTC.

This clone was observed a handful of times. The CDR3 reads CASSPPGENTEAFF. The CDR3 bases are TGTGCCAGCAGCCCCCCAGGGGAGAACACTGAAGCTTTCTTT. This chain joins TRBV5-4 and TRBJ1-1; D is possibly TRBD1 (6 bases). The ends were cut back, 4 bases at V and 1 base at J, with 11 bases in the middle. Germline V gene sequence: CDR1 SGHNT, CDR2 YYREEE (reference sequence). The CDR3 runs to 14 residues.

This clone appeared a single time. The CDR3 region has the DNA TGTGCCAGCATCCAACTAGCGGGGGAAAGCGAGCAGTACTTC. Protein: CASIQLAGESEQYF. The rearrangement joins TRBV6-5 to TRBJ2-7, with 11 bases matching TRBD2. Germline trimming cut 7 bases from V and 6 bases from J; bases unmatched to any gene: 8. CDR1 and CDR2 from the germline V gene are MNHEY and SVGAGI. The CDR3 has 14 residues.

The V call is TRBV10-3, the J call TRBJ1-4, with D possibly being TRBD1 (6 bases). CDR1 is ENHRY and CDR2 is SYGVKD in the germline V gene. CDR3 size: 14 residues. Trimming cost V 6 bases and J 8 bases, with 16 bases left between them. The CDR3 region has the DNA TGTGCCATCAGACAAGGATCTCAGGGGGAAAAACTGTTTTTT. It specifies CAIRQGSQGEKLFF.

CDR3 sequence (DNA): TGTGCCAGCAGCTTCGGACAGGTCCCCTACAATGAGCAGTTCTTC. Its protein is CASSFGQVPYNEQFF. The genes are TRBV11-2 and TRBJ2-1, with 7 bases identical to TRBD1. Germline CDR1 and CDR2: SGHAT and FQNNGV. V lost 3 bases, J lost 2 bases, and 4 bases stayed unmatched. CDR3 length: 15 amino acids.

V usage is TRBV7-9 and J usage is TRBJ2-5; maybe TRBD2 (6 bases). Germline loops: CDR1 SEHNR, CDR2 FQNEAQ (reference sequence). The CDR3 runs to 15 residues. Trimming removed 6 bases from V and 7 bases from J, with 21 bases in between. CDR3 nucleotides: TGTGCCAGCAGGGGCGGGACCCGCTGGGGGGTGACCCAGTACTTC. Protein sequence: CASRGGTRWGVTQYF.

V is TRBV4-2 and J is TRBJ1-5; D call uncertain. V lost 4 bases and J 5 bases, leaving 12 bases between the germline ends. Germline V CDR1 and CDR2: LGHNA, YNFKEQ. There are 14 residues in the CDR3. The CDR3 here is CASSPTGGDQPQHF. CDR3 bases: TGTGCCAGCAGCCCGACGGGTGGGGATCAGCCCCAGCATTTT.

This clone appeared a few times. V and J are TRBV6-5 and TRBJ1-2; D is uncertain. The CDR3 has 14 residues. The germline gives CDR1 MNHEY, CDR2 SVGAGI. V was cut by 10 bases and J by 6 bases, with 21 bases left in between. The CDR3 bases are TGTGCCACGATGGGTCTAGCAGCCGTGCATGGCTACACCTTC. Protein: CATMGLAAVHGYTF.